The 7 T cell receptor beta chains below all came from one sample that was sequenced in a study of blood T cell repertoires in COVID-19. Libraries were prepared by immunoSEQ multiplex PCR; TCRdb keeps only in-frame clonotypes and omits some of them. Of 120,000 to 150,000 clones listed, approximately 86% are singletons. The sample comprised peripheral blood. The receptors stem from a human donor in a cohort sampled during active COVID-19.

In nucleotides, the CDR3 is TGTGCCAGCAGTTTTATTTCTTTTAGAATCGAGGGCACTGAAGCTTTCTTT. This translates into CASSFISFRIEGTEAFF. V gene TRBV28 combines with J gene TRBJ1-1; no clear D. V lost 3 bases to trimming and J lost 4 bases, with 21 bases between them. The CDR3 loop spans 17 amino acids. Germline loops: CDR1 MDHEN, CDR2 SYDVKM. The complete variable domain, with remaining parts taken from reference TRBV28 and TRBJ1-1, reads DVKVTQSSRYLVKRTGEKVFLECVQDMDHENMFWYRQDPGLGLRLIYFSYDVKMKEKGDIPEGYSVSREKKERFSLILESASTNQTSMYLCASSFISFRIEGTEAFFGQGTRLTVV.

This rearrangement joins TRBV19 to TRBJ2-7, with 11 nucleotides matching TRBD2. Per the germline V gene, CDR1 is LNHDA and CDR2 is SQIVND (reference sequence). V was clipped by 5 bases and J by 2 bases; unmatched bases: 8. This CDR3 spans 16 amino acids. The DNA of the CDR3 is TGTGCCAGTAGTTCTAGCGGGGGGCAGCGGACCTACGAGCAGTACTTC. Translating gives CASSSSGGQRTYEQYF.

The chain recombines TRBV5-1 with TRBJ2-1, with TRBD1 matching over 12 bases. This CDR3 region has 18 residues. The germline CDR1 and CDR2 sequences are SGHRS and YFSETQ. Losses at the gene ends were 3 bases for V and 8 bases for J; bases not matched to a gene: 15. The CDR3 protein is CASSSWGTGTGGEYEQFF. CDR3 nucleotides: TGCGCCAGCAGCTCTTGGGGCACCGGGACAGGGGGCGAATATGAGCAGTTCTTC.

About this clone itself: It may be a read error: a sequence one base away is much more abundant. The chain couples TRBV4-2 to TRBJ1-2; a weak D match, TRBD1 (5 bases). Deletions cut 0 bases from V and 4 bases from J, with 12 bases between. The V gene's germline CDR1 is LGHNA and CDR2 YNFKEQ. There are 15 residues in the CDR3. CDR3 residues: CASSQEFEQVYGYTF. The CDR3 coding sequence is TGTGCCAGCAGCCAAGAATTCGAACAGGTCTATGGCTACACCTTC.

The V gene is TRBV5-1, the J gene TRBJ1-1; 12 positions agree with TRBD1. Germline V gene sequence: CDR1 SGHRS, CDR2 YFSETQ. V trimming: 0 bases; J trimming: 1 base; junction bases outside the gene matches: 10. This CDR3 spans 19 amino acids. Written as DNA, the CDR3 is TGCGCCAGCAGCTTGGAGGGGTTGGGACAGGGGGCTAAGAACACTGAAGCTTTCTTT. It codes for CASSLEGLGQGAKNTEAFF.

V gene TRBV3-1 (or the pseudogene TRBV3-2) combines with J gene TRBJ2-3; a weak D match, TRBD1 (5 bases). The CDR3 runs to 17 residues. Germline V gene data show CDR1 as LGHDT and CDR2 as YNNKEL (reference sequence). V was trimmed by 3 bases and J by 1 base, leaving 17 bases between them. The CDR3 region has the DNA TGTGCCAGCAGCCATCCCGCACCAGGGTTGGGCACAGATACGCAGTATTTT. It translates to CASSHPAPGLGTDTQYF.

The chain recombines TRBV7-6 with TRBJ2-5; unclear D gene. Germline V lookup: CDR1 SGHVS, CDR2 FNYEAQ. Trimming took off 1 base at V and 5 bases at J, with 8 bases between the two ends. This CDR3 contains 13 residues. This CDR3 reads CASSLGVGETQYF. CDR3 coding DNA: TGTGCCAGCAGCTTAGGGGTGGGCGAGACCCAGTACTTC. The full variable domain, completed using reference TRBV7-6 and TRBJ2-5, is GAGVSQSPRYKVTKRGQDVALRCDPISGHVSLYWYRQALGQGPEFLTYFNYEAQQDKSGLPNDRFSAERPEGSISTLTIQRTEQRDSAMYRCASSLGVGETQYFGPGTRLLVL.